The 13 T cell receptor beta chains listed next were all sequenced from one sample in a study of T cell responses to AZD1222 COVID-19 vaccine. Sequencing used immunoSEQ multiplex PCR; TCRdb keeps in-frame clones, though not all of them. The data show approximately 100,000 clones, with roughly 91% seen just once and less than 4% held by the top ten. The specimen comprised peripheral blood, sampled on day 0 of AZD1222 vaccination. These receptors all come from an adult in good health.

V usage is TRBV6-2 or TRBV6-3 and J usage is TRBJ1-1; 10 bases align to TRBD1. V gave up 5 bases and J gave up 4 bases; unmatched junction bases: 13. This CDR3 region has 17 residues. In germline, CDR1 is MNHEY, CDR2 SVGEGT. CDR3 amino acids: CASSARDRGVVGTEAFF. The CDR3 region has the DNA TGTGCCAGCAGTGCCAGGGACAGGGGAGTAGTTGGCACTGAAGCTTTCTTT.

J is TRBJ2-1 and V is TRBV29-1, with a possible D match to TRBD1 (5 bases). CDR1 is SQVTM, CDR2 ANQGSEA, per germline. The V end was cut by 7 bases, the J end by 0 bases, with 19 bases between. This CDR3 has 16 amino acids. In DNA, the CDR3 is TGCAGCGAGAATGCCCTGGGTAGGGGCTCCTACAATGAGCAGTTCTTC. Amino acids: CSENALGRGSYNEQFF.

The chain couples TRBV5-6 to TRBJ2-7; tentatively, D is TRBD1 (5 bases). The CDR3 length is 12 residues. Trimming removed 5 bases from V and 6 bases from J, with 12 bases in between. Germline CDR1 and CDR2: SGHDT and YYEEEE. The CDR3 nucleotides read TGTGCCAGCAGACCAGGTCAGGGCGAGCAGTACTTC. It translates to CASRPGQGEQYF.

The chain employs TRBV6-2 or TRBV6-3 and TRBJ1-6; D gene ambiguous. Trimming took 4 bases from V and 5 from J, leaving 6 bases between them. The CDR3 length is 13 residues. Germline V CDR1 and CDR2: MNHEY, SVGEGT. Here the CDR3 reads CASSWADNSPLHF. As DNA, the CDR3 is TGTGCCAGCAGTTGGGCAGATAATTCACCCCTCCACTTT.

In its sample, this clone was seen a few times. V is TRBV10-2 and J is TRBJ2-2; 9 bases map to TRBD1. The J segment lost 5 bases and the V segment lost 2 bases, leaving 3 bases of the junction unmatched. Germline-derived CDR1 and CDR2 are WSHSY and SAAADI. The CDR3 runs to 15 residues. CDR3 residues: CASSEGTGMTGELFF. The CDR3 nucleotides read TGCGCCAGCAGTGAGGGGACAGGGATGACCGGGGAGCTGTTTTTT.

J is TRBJ2-1 and V is TRBV27; D possibly corresponds to TRBD2 (5 bases). Trimming removed 6 bases from V and 0 bases from J, with 12 bases in between. Germline values: CDR1 MNHEY, CDR2 SMNVEV (reference sequence). This CDR3 region has 15 residues. This CDR3 is CASRLGISSYNEQFF. CDR3 nucleotides: TGTGCCAGCAGACTAGGGATTAGCTCCTACAATGAGCAGTTCTTC.

The chain has TRBV15 and TRBJ2-5; no reliable D call. Germline CDR1 is LNHNV and CDR2 is YYDKDF (reference sequence). The CDR3 spans 13 residues. V dropped 6 bases and J dropped 4 bases, with 12 bases sitting between them. The CDR3 DNA reads TGTGCCACCAGAAAAACGGGTAGAGAGACCCAGTACTTC. Its protein product is CATRKTGRETQYF.

The chain combines TRBV4-1 with TRBJ1-5, with no clear D. Trimming pared 4 bases from V and 0 bases from J, leaving 10 bases between. This CDR3 is 15 amino acids long. From germline, CDR1 is MGHRA and CDR2 YSYEKL. In nucleotides, the CDR3 is TGCGCCAGCAGCCTTGCCGCCGATAGCAATCAGCCCCAGCATTTT. It yields the protein CASSLAADSNQPQHF.

In DNA, the CDR3 is TGCAGTGCTAGTACGGGACAGTACACCGGGGAGCTGTTTTTT. This codes for CSASTGQYTGELFF. This chain connects TRBV20-1 to TRBJ2-2; TRBD1 agrees at 7 bases. The germline gives CDR1 DFQATT, CDR2 SNEGSKA (reference sequence). V dropped 3 bases and J dropped 3; count of bases not matched to a gene: 4. CDR3 length: 14 residues.

This clone was observed once. This rearrangement joins TRBV13 to TRBJ1-2, with 8 nucleotides matching TRBD1. This CDR3 spans 18 amino acids. In germline, CDR1 is PRHDT, CDR2 FYEKMQ (reference sequence). Trimming removed 5 bases from V and 7 bases from J; junction bases left unmatched: 21. The CDR3 nucleotides are TGTGCCAGCAGCCCTGGACAGGGTAGCGACCTAATTAGTAGTGGCTACACCTTC. It yields the protein CASSPGQGSDLISSGYTF.

This chain joins TRBV28 and TRBJ1-5; D unclear. V was trimmed by 6 bases and J by 5 bases, leaving 11 bases between them. The CDR3 extends over 13 amino acids. The germline CDR1 and CDR2 sequences are MDHEN and SYDVKM. The CDR3 DNA reads TGTGCCAGCAGGGCGGCCAGACATCAGCCCCAGCATTTT. It yields the protein CASRAARHQPQHF.

The chain is built from TRBV25-1 and TRBJ2-7; D is unclear. Germline CDR1 reads MGHDK; CDR2 reads SYGVNS. The length of the CDR3 is 14 residues. Trimming took 0 bases from V and 6 from J, leaving 12 bases between them. The CDR3 bases are TGTGCCAGCAGTGAATATGGGCGGAAGTCCGAGCAGTACTTC. Amino acid sequence: CASSEYGRKSEQYF.

The chain has TRBV6-5 and TRBJ1-1; D is ambiguous. V lost 2 bases and J 11 bases, leaving 12 bases between the germline ends. Germline CDR1 and CDR2: MNHEY and SVGAGI. This CDR3 spans 12 amino acids. The CDR3 is CASSYGAGKAFF. In DNA form, the CDR3 reads TGTGCCAGCAGTTACGGTGCCGGGAAGGCTTTCTTT.